This T cell receptor (beta chain) stems from a study of cytomegalovirus exposure and HLA in healthy donors. The PCR was carried out with 60 Vbeta primers and 13 Jbeta primers. Clones were sequenced by immunoSEQ multiplex PCR, and TCRdb holds only the in-frame ones, with some missing. The sample contains some 150,000 clones, around 79% of which appear only once. Trimming took off 2 bases at V and 3 bases at J, with 14 bases between the two ends. CDR1 and CDR2 (germline): KGHSH, LQKENI. The length of the CDR3 is 16 residues. This clone was seen once. This sequence originates from a male donor in good health and CMV-seronegative. The specimen was PBMCs. V is TRBV18 and J is TRBJ2-1; the D gene is possibly TRBD2 (5 bases). CDR3 loop: CASSPGGQRFYNEQFF. The DNA for the CDR3 is TGTGCCAGCTCACCAGGCGGGCAACGCTTCTACAATGAGCAGTTCTTC.